Below are 9 T cell receptor beta chains sequenced from a single sample in a study of CD8+ T cells in alopecia areata. The sequencing template was cDNA reverse transcribed from extracted RNA. Assay used: immunoSEQ multiplex PCR; TCRdb lists only in-frame clones, some missing. This sample has 200,000 or so clones, with approximately 38% found just once. Treatment described: oral pan-JAK inhibitor, 5-10 mg twice daily. Sequenced material: CD4+ T cells sorted from blood, taken around week 30, from a patient treated with tofacitinib. These receptors all stem from a human donor with alopecia areata.

The chain employs TRBV5-1 and TRBJ1-5; TRBD1 is a possible D gene (5 bases). Trimming pared 5 bases from V and 4 bases from J, leaving 13 bases between. In germline, CDR1 is SGHRS, CDR2 YFSETQ. This CDR3 region has 14 residues. The DNA of the CDR3 is TGCGCCAGCAGTCAGAACGGGGGGAATCAGCCCCAGCATTTT. Protein sequence: CASSQNGGNQPQHF.

This clone was counted only a few times. This sequence joins TRBV6-1 and TRBJ2-7; D unclear. Trimming removed 1 base at V and 2 bases at J, with 9 bases between. The CDR3 loop spans 14 amino acids. The germline CDR1 and CDR2 sequences are MNHNS and SASEGT. CDR3 protein: CASSEEAGPYEQYF. The CDR3 DNA reads TGTGCCAGCAGTGAAGAGGCAGGACCCTACGAGCAGTACTTC.

This clone was detected a few times. One junction end does not reproduce the germline sequence, and a read error may be involved. This chain connects TRBV29-1 to TRBJ1-5; D is unclear. The CDR3 spans 14 residues. Germline CDR1 SQVTM, CDR2 ANQGSEA. The CDR3 DNA is TGCAGCGCTGAAGAGGGTTATAGCAATCAGCCCCAGCATTTT. Protein sequence: CSAEEGYSNQPQHF.

This clone was observed a handful of times. The gene calls are TRBV19 and TRBJ2-6; perhaps TRBD2 as D (6 bases). With 0 bases removed from V and 3 bases from J, the gap between germline ends came to 6 bases. CDR3 length equals 15 residues. Germline CDR1 reads LNHDA; CDR2 reads SQIVND (reference sequence). The CDR3 DNA sequence: TGTGCCAGTAGTATAGAGGGACTTGGGGCCAACGTCCTGACTTTC. The encoded protein is CASSIEGLGANVLTF.

This clone was observed a handful of times. The V and J genes are TRBV19 and TRBJ1-5; 8 bases fit TRBD1. J was trimmed by 10 bases and V by 7 bases; bases with no gene match: 12. CDR3 size: 14 residues. Germline values: CDR1 LNHDA, CDR2 SQIVND (reference sequence). The CDR3: CASTDRGPRNPQHF. The DNA of the CDR3 is TGTGCCAGTACCGACAGGGGTCCGAGGAACCCCCAGCATTTT.

The gene calls are TRBV28 and TRBJ1-2; D not certain. V was cut by 5 bases and J by 7 bases, with 8 bases left in between. Germline lookup yields CDR1 MDHEN and CDR2 SYDVKM. The length of the CDR3 is 11 residues. The CDR3 DNA sequence: TGTGCCAGCAGTGGCAACACTGGCTACACCTTC. This codes for CASSGNTGYTF.

The rearrangement links TRBV4-1 to TRBJ2-1; D is undetermined. Trimming shortened V by 0 bases and J by 11 bases, and 11 bases separated the two germline ends. The CDR3 is 13 residues long. Looked up from germline, CDR1 is MGHRA and CDR2 is YSYEKL. CDR3 region: CASSQEIPRKQFF. CDR3 DNA sequence: TGCGCCAGCAGCCAAGAAATTCCGCGGAAGCAGTTCTTC.

The V and J genes are TRBV7-9 and TRBJ2-2; TRBD1 agrees at 7 bases. V was clipped by 5 bases and J by 0 bases; unmatched bases: 6. Germline lookup yields CDR1 SEHNR and CDR2 FQNEAQ (reference sequence). CDR3 length: 16 residues. The CDR3 loop reads CASSKQGTANTGELFF. CDR3 in DNA: TGTGCCAGCAGCAAACAGGGGACCGCGAACACCGGGGAGCTGTTTTTT.

This clone was found a few times. The chain links TRBV29-1 to TRBJ2-5; D remains ambiguous. This CDR3 has 12 residues. The V and J ends lost 4 bases and 3 bases respectively, with 9 bases between them. Germline V gene lookup returns CDR1 SQVTM and CDR2 ANQGSEA. In DNA, the CDR3 is TGCAGCGTTGCTCTCCAAAAAGAGACCCAGTACTTC. Amino acids: CSVALQKETQYF.